A single sample is the source of the 6 T cell receptor beta chains below, sequenced in a study of technical replicates of blood from four donors. This table comes from immunoSEQ multiplex PCR, and its TCRdb copy is limited to in-frame clones, with some not included. Here the sample spans around 83,000 clones, 94% being singletons. Sequencing was done on a sample of T cells isolated from PBMCs. The receptors originated from a human donor in good health.

The CDR3 coding sequence is TGCGCCAGCAGCTCCCTCGGACAGGCCCAAGAAGAGAACACTGAAGCTTTCTTT. This codes for CASSSLGQAQEENTEAFF. V is TRBV10-2 and J is TRBJ1-1, with 7 nucleotides matching TRBD1. The germline CDR1 and CDR2 sequences are WSHSY and SAAADI. With V trimmed by 6 bases and J by 1 base, 17 bases remained unmatched. The CDR3 length is 18 residues.

This clone was observed once. V usage is TRBV28 and J usage is TRBJ2-7; D may be TRBD2 (5 bases). The V end was cut by 8 bases, the J end by 0 bases, with 11 bases between. This CDR3 has 13 amino acids. Germline V gene sequence: CDR1 MDHEN, CDR2 SYDVKM. CDR3 nucleotide sequence: TGTGCCAGCCGAAGCGGACCCTCCTACGAGCAGTACTTC. Its translation is CASRSGPSYEQYF.

This chain links TRBV29-1 with TRBJ2-2; D is perhaps TRBD1 (6 bases). This CDR3 has 14 residues. Germline V gives CDR1 SQVTM, CDR2 ANQGSEA. V shed 3 bases and J shed 0 bases, with 8 bases lying between them. CDR3 in DNA: TGCAGCGTTGACAAGGGGGCGAACACCGGGGAGCTGTTTTTT. Translated: CSVDKGANTGELFF.

V usage is TRBV10-1 and J usage is TRBJ2-7; TRBD2 agrees at 9 bases. This CDR3 comprises 15 residues. Germline CDR1 is WNHNN and CDR2 is SYGVQD (reference sequence). Trimming took 1 base from V and 4 from J; bases not matched to a gene: 5. In DNA form, the CDR3 reads TGCGCCAGCAGTGAGTTGTCTAGCGGGGCTTACGAGCAGTACTTC. It is translated as CASSELSSGAYEQYF.

The V gene is TRBV6-5, the J gene TRBJ2-1, with 9 positions matching TRBD2. Germline V gene data show CDR1 as MNHEY and CDR2 as SVGAGI. The CDR3 contains 14 residues. V gave up 5 bases and J gave up 8 bases; unmatched junction bases: 7. CDR3 region: CASSQSGTSYEQFF. DNA of the CDR3: TGTGCCAGCAGTCAGTCCGGGACTAGCTATGAGCAGTTCTTC.

The V gene is TRBV11-2, the J gene TRBJ2-1; no reliable D call. Between the trimmed V and J ends, which lost 1 base and 6 bases, there was a span of 4 bases. Per the germline V gene, CDR1 is SGHAT and CDR2 is FQNNGV. CDR3 length equals 12 residues. CDR3 DNA sequence: TGTGCCAGCAGCTTAGCGCGCAATGAGCAGTTCTTC. This encodes CASSLARNEQFF.